The entry below describes one T cell receptor (beta chain). The CDR3 covers 15 residues. V was pared by 0 bases and J by 1 base, with 3 bases of the junction left unmatched. The germline V gene has CDR1 SGDLS and CDR2 YYNGEE. This specimen belongs to a study of blood T cell repertoires in COVID-19. Produced via immunoSEQ multiplex PCR; TCRdb's table is partial and in-frame only. Found here are 250,000 to 350,000 clones, around nine tenths of them singletons; the top ten hold 0.9% to 1%. The clonotype originates from a woman between 40 and 55 years old who had recovered from COVID-19. Specimen: peripheral blood. The chain carries TRBV9 and TRBJ1-1, with 7 nucleotides matching TRBD1. The CDR3 nucleotides read TGTGCCAGCAGCGTAGTTGGACAGGCGAACACTGAAGCTTTCTTT. This sequence encodes CASSVVGQANTEAFF.